The 23 T cell receptor beta chains presented below share a single source sample, sequenced in a study. TCRdb re-called the 5' RACE reads with MiXCR, one entry per CDR3 protein. The sample lists 45,000 to 55,000 distinct CDR3 sequences, approximately 25% occurring once. What was sequenced was tumor-infiltrating naive CD4+ T cells sorted from the breast tumor. Documented subset: naive CD4+ T cells, CD4+CD45RA+CD25-. The receptor source for this set is a female donor with breast cancer.

The rearrangement uses TRBV27 and TRBJ2-3; 13 nucleotides line up with TRBD2. V gave up 7 bases and J gave up 4 bases; unmatched junction bases: 5. There are 15 residues in the CDR3. CDR1 and CDR2 from the germline V gene are MNHEY and SMNVEV (reference sequence). DNA for the CDR3: TGTGCCAGCACTAGGACTAGCGGGAGTTCAGATACGCAGTATTTT. Amino acids: CASTRTSGSSDTQYF.

This clonotype was seen a handful of times. This rearrangement joins TRBV5-1 to TRBJ2-3; D possibly corresponds to TRBD1 (5 bases). The CDR3 consists of 13 residues. Germline V gives CDR1 SGHRS, CDR2 YFSETQ. V lost 4 bases and J lost 4, with 10 bases in between. The CDR3 bases are TGCGCCAGCAGCCAGTCGACAGCAGATACGCAGTATTTT. Its protein product is CASSQSTADTQYF.

This clonotype occurred a few times. The rearrangement links TRBV4-1 to TRBJ1-5, with no clear D. Germline V lookup: CDR1 MGHRA, CDR2 YSYEKL. V lost 1 base to trimming and J lost 4 bases, with 5 bases between them. This CDR3 has 13 amino acids. Here the CDR3 DNA reads TGCGCCAGCAGCCAAGGGGGTAATCAGCCCCAGCATTTT. It codes for CASSQGGNQPQHF.

This clonotype was picked up many times. The CDR3 here is CASSSGGREPYEQYF. The CDR3 DNA sequence: TGCGCCAGCAGCTCCGGGGGGCGGGAGCCCTACGAGCAGTACTTC. The genes are TRBV5-1 and TRBJ2-7; D is possibly TRBD2 (7 bases). The V gene lost 3 bases and the J gene lost 2 bases, with 15 bases spanning the gap. Germline loops: CDR1 SGHRS, CDR2 YFSETQ. There are 15 residues in the CDR3.

By share of the sample, this clonotype is medium-sized. This chain joins TRBV10-3 and TRBJ2-5; D is undetermined. Germline V gives CDR1 ENHRY, CDR2 SYGVKD. The CDR3 sequence is 13 residues long. The V gene lost 0 bases and the J gene lost 7 bases, with 9 bases spanning the gap. The CDR3 sequence is CAISESSDVTQYF. The DNA of the CDR3 is TGTGCCATCAGTGAGTCGAGTGACGTGACCCAGTACTTC.

This clonotype has only a few counts. The chain has TRBV6-2 or TRBV6-3 and TRBJ2-1; 7 positions match TRBD2. The CDR3 runs 18 residues. Trimming removed 0 bases from V and 2 bases from J; junction bases left unmatched: 10. Germline V gene lookup returns CDR1 MNHEY and CDR2 SVGEGT. This CDR3 reads CASSYSILRGSAYNEQFF. The CDR3 coding sequence is TGTGCCAGCAGTTACTCGATTCTCCGCGGGAGCGCCTACAATGAGCAGTTCTTC.

This clonotype was observed a handful of times. The gene calls are TRBV5-1 and TRBJ2-6; D unresolved. The germline V and J ends were trimmed by 0 bases and 2 bases, with 6 bases remaining between them. CDR3 length: 15 residues. Looked up from germline, CDR1 is SGHRS and CDR2 is YFSETQ. The CDR3 DNA sequence: TGCGCCAGCAGCTTGGGGATCACTGGGGCCAACGTCCTGACTTTC. Its translation is CASSLGITGANVLTF.

The V gene is TRBV28, the J gene TRBJ2-1, with 8 bases lining up with TRBD2. Germline-derived CDR1 and CDR2 are MDHEN and SYDVKM. This CDR3 is 14 amino acids long. V shed 3 bases and J 7 bases; nucleotides not matched to a gene: 5. CDR3 DNA: TGTGCCAGCAGTTTCGGACTAGCCGCAAATGAGCAGTTCTTC. It encodes CASSFGLAANEQFF.

This clonotype was found many times. The chain couples TRBV2 to TRBJ2-7; 8 nucleotides agree with TRBD1. Germline CDR1 and CDR2: SNHLY and FYNNEI. This CDR3 is 13 amino acids long. The V gene end was trimmed by 4 bases and the J gene end by 6 bases; junction bases not matched to a gene: 5. This chain's CDR3 is CASSGQGAGEQYF. In nucleotides, the CDR3 is TGTGCCAGCAGTGGGCAGGGGGCAGGCGAGCAGTACTTC.

This clonotype was found a few times. V usage is TRBV6-1 and J usage is TRBJ1-4; D perhaps matches TRBD1 (5 bases). Per germline, CDR1 MNHNS and CDR2 SASEGT. The CDR3 has 14 residues. Trimming left V 3 bases short and J 6 bases short, with 11 bases between. Here the CDR3 reads CASSDTDTDEKLFF. DNA of the CDR3: TGTGCCAGCAGTGATACGGACACAGATGAAAAACTGTTTTTT.

The chain couples TRBV6-1 to TRBJ1-6, with D unclear. CDR3 length: 11 amino acids. The germline V and J ends were trimmed by 6 bases and 7 bases, with 4 bases remaining between them. Looked up from germline, CDR1 is MNHNS and CDR2 is SASEGT. CDR3 amino acids: CASRGNSPLHF. Written as DNA, the CDR3 is TGTGCCAGCAGAGGGAATTCACCCCTCCACTTT.

This clonotype was seen a few times. The V call is TRBV12-3 or TRBV12-4, the J call TRBJ1-1; D call uncertain. Trimming stripped 2 bases from V and 0 bases from J, with 7 bases between. This CDR3 is 14 amino acids long. The CDR3 region has the DNA TGTGCCAGCAGTTTATTTGGAATGAACACTGAAGCTTTCTTT. Protein: CASSLFGMNTEAFF.

This clonotype was observed a few times. The rearrangement links TRBV4-1 to TRBJ1-3, with D possibly matching TRBD1 (6 bases). CDR1 is MGHRA and CDR2 is YSYEKL in the germline V gene. The CDR3 is 16 residues long. V was pared by 1 base and J by 2 bases, with 12 bases between. This chain's CDR3 is CASSQAGRQAGNTIYF. The CDR3 nucleotides read TGCGCCAGCAGCCAAGCCGGTCGACAGGCTGGAAACACCATATATTTT.

At least ten counts were recorded for this clonotype. The chain recombines TRBV4-2 with TRBJ2-3, with TRBD2 matching 7 bases. The CDR3 spans 16 residues. Trimming at V came to 2 bases and at J to 5 bases, leaving 10 bases not matched to a gene. Looked up from germline, CDR1 is LGHNA and CDR2 is YNFKEQ. The CDR3: CASSQRAGGRGDTQYF. In DNA, the CDR3 is TGTGCCAGCAGCCAACGCGCTGGCGGGAGAGGAGATACGCAGTATTTT.

This clonotype occurred a few times. The chain has TRBV5-1 and TRBJ2-7, with 12 bases that match TRBD1. Germline loops: CDR1 SGHRS, CDR2 YFSETQ. The CDR3 has 17 residues. With 6 bases clipped from V and 2 bases from J, the junction kept 12 bases outside the gene matches. The CDR3 here is CASNPGQGARGAYEQYF. The CDR3 bases are TGCGCCAGCAACCCGGGACAGGGGGCGCGGGGTGCCTACGAGCAGTACTTC.

This chain joins TRBV20-1 and TRBJ1-2; D uncertain. The CDR3 totals 12 residues. Germline V gene sequence: CDR1 DFQATT, CDR2 SNEGSKA (reference sequence). Trimming took 0 bases from V and 8 from J, leaving 10 bases between them. The CDR3 DNA is TGCAGTGCTAGAGATTCTCCGGCAGGCTACACCTTC. Protein: CSARDSPAGYTF.

The rearrangement uses TRBV12-3 or TRBV12-4 and TRBJ2-1; D unresolved. This CDR3 has 11 amino acids. V was pared by 6 bases and J by 8 bases, with 8 bases between. In DNA form, the CDR3 reads TGTGCCAGCAGGGCCTGGGATGAGCAGTTCTTC. Its translation is CASRAWDEQFF.

The chain combines TRBV12-3 or TRBV12-4 with TRBJ2-1, with 7 bases aligning to TRBD2. The CDR3 loop spans 15 amino acids. Losses at the gene ends were 5 bases for V and 4 bases for J; bases not matched to a gene: 8. The CDR3 spells CASSKAGTKYNEQFF. Written as DNA, the CDR3 is TGTGCCAGCAGTAAGGCCGGGACTAAGTACAATGAGCAGTTCTTC.

This clonotype was picked up a small number of times. The V and J genes are TRBV7-2 and TRBJ2-1; no clear D gene. V was trimmed by 1 base and J by 9 bases, leaving 13 bases between them. From germline, CDR1 is SGHTA and CDR2 FQGNSA. The CDR3 is made up of 14 amino acids. The CDR3 spells CASSLDLDPPEQFF. The DNA for the CDR3 is TGTGCCAGCAGCTTAGATTTGGACCCGCCTGAGCAGTTCTTC. The whole variable domain, filled in from reference TRBV7-2 and TRBJ2-1, reads GAGVSQSPSNKVTEKGKDVELRCDPISGHTALYWYRQSLGQGLEFLIYFQGNSAPDKSGLPSDRFSAERTGGSVSTLTIQRTQQEDSAVYLCASSLDLDPPEQFFGPGTRLTVL.

The V gene is TRBV6-2 or TRBV6-3, the J gene TRBJ2-7; 9 nucleotides agree with TRBD1. CDR1 is MNHEY, CDR2 SVGEGT, per germline. V shed 6 bases and J 6 bases; nucleotides not matched to a gene: 12. This CDR3 region has 15 residues. CDR3 sequence: CASSVLGTGSREQYF. The DNA of the CDR3 is TGTGCCAGCAGCGTACTCGGGACAGGGTCGCGCGAGCAGTACTTC.

This chain uses TRBV20-1 with TRBJ1-1, with unresolved D. The V gene lost 1 base and the J gene lost 2 bases, with 8 bases spanning the gap. CDR1 DFQATT and CDR2 SNEGSKA come from the germline V gene (reference sequence). The CDR3 runs to 13 residues. The CDR3 protein is CSARARTNTEAFF. The CDR3 DNA follows: TGCAGTGCTAGAGCCCGGACTAACACTGAAGCTTTCTTT.

A note on this clonotype: Germline is not matched at one junction end, which may reflect a read error. The chain is built from TRBV29-1 and TRBJ1-1; 7 nucleotides match TRBD1. The CDR3 loop spans 14 amino acids. Germline values: CDR1 SQVTM, CDR2 ANQGSEA. The CDR3 bases are TGCAGCGCCCTAAACGTCAGGGGGAACTCTGAAGCTTTCTTT. Amino acid sequence: CSALNVRGNSEAFF.

The chain has TRBV5-6 and TRBJ1-1; 11 bases line up with TRBD1. Germline CDR1 SGHDT, CDR2 YYEEEE. The CDR3 loop spans 15 amino acids. V was pared by 0 bases and J by 10 bases, with 8 bases of the junction left unmatched. The CDR3 bases are TGTGCCAGCAGCTTGGCCAACGGACAGGGGGCGGGAGCTTTCTTT. This translates into CASSLANGQGAGAFF.